The present TCR beta chain was sequenced within a study of shared clonotypes between healthy human individuals. Looking at the study overall: The donors, two women and three men, were aged 18 to 49. CD8 memory received one plate per donor, CD8 naive two, CD4 memory three and CD4 naive three. General study findings and limits: An effect of sequencing depth on clonotype sharing among donors was expected. Rarefaction showed sorted-subset sequencing was incomplete despite large depth.

In the case of this clone: Its antigen is undetermined.

TCRdb keeps only in-frame clones here, not all; method: immunoSEQ multiplex PCR. The sample consists of 1.6 million or so clones, more than 95% of them appearing once. The receptor's source is a man between 25 and 39 years old in good health. Sequences were obtained from naive CD4+ T cells sorted from blood. The subset is: CD45RA+ positively selected.

For the CDR3, the DNA is TGTGCCAGCAGCTTTCAGGGCAATGAGCAGTTCTTC. Its protein is CASSFQGNEQFF. This chain uses TRBV5-6 with TRBJ2-1, with a possible D match to TRBD1 (5 bases). The CDR3 consists of 12 residues. V was shortened by 2 bases and J by 6 bases, with 6 bases between the two germline ends. Per germline, CDR1 SGHDT and CDR2 YYEEEE.